One and the same sample provided the 18 T cell receptor beta chains below, sequenced in a study of T cell responses to AZD1222 COVID-19 vaccine. Here immunoSEQ multiplex PCR was the method, and the copy in TCRdb shows in-frame clones only, minus some. Of 150,000 to 200,000 clones listed, around 92% are singletons. Sample: peripheral blood, taken 28 days after the second AZD1222 dose. These receptors were collected from an adult who received the AZD1222 COVID-19 vaccine.

The chain couples TRBV11-3 to TRBJ2-7; D unresolved. The CDR3 loop spans 12 amino acids. CDR1 and CDR2 from the germline V gene are SGHNT and YENEEA. Trimming removed 2 bases at V and 6 bases at J, with 8 bases between. Written as DNA, the CDR3 is TGTGCCAGCAGCTTAACCTGGGGCGAGCAGTACTTC. This encodes CASSLTWGEQYF.

The V gene is TRBV10-3, the J gene TRBJ1-3; a possible D gene is TRBD1 (5 bases). Looked up from germline, CDR1 is ENHRY and CDR2 is SYGVKD. Trimming cost V 4 bases and J 0 bases, with 10 bases left between them. The CDR3 is made up of 15 amino acids. The CDR3 is CAISGDGVSGNTIYF. In DNA form, the CDR3 reads TGTGCCATCAGTGGGGACGGGGTCTCTGGAAACACCATATATTTT.

V gene TRBV6-5 combines with J gene TRBJ1-1; a weak D match, TRBD1 (5 bases). V was cut by 7 bases and J by 2 bases, with 17 bases left in between. The V gene's germline CDR1 is MNHEY and CDR2 SVGAGI. The CDR3 is 15 amino acids. DNA of the CDR3: TGTGCCAGCATCTTCGGGGCGGATTCCAACACTGAAGCTTTCTTT. This gives the protein CASIFGADSNTEAFF.

The V and J genes are TRBV28 and TRBJ2-1, with D unclear. The V end was cut by 3 bases, the J end by 0 bases, with 9 bases between. Germline V gives CDR1 MDHEN, CDR2 SYDVKM. This CDR3 region has 15 residues. CDR3 in DNA: TGTGCCAGCAGTTTCCCCCCTAGCTCCTACAATGAGCAGTTCTTC. Amino acid sequence: CASSFPPSSYNEQFF.

The rearrangement uses TRBV12-3 or TRBV12-4 and TRBJ2-3; D call uncertain. V lost 6 bases, J lost 6 bases, and 13 bases lay in between. The CDR3 spans 13 residues. CDR3: CASSPARPDTQYF. As DNA, the CDR3 is TGTGCCAGCAGCCCCGCGAGGCCGGATACGCAGTATTTT.

The J gene is TRBJ1-2, the V gene TRBV30; maybe TRBD1 (5 bases). Deletions cut 2 bases from V and 8 bases from J, with 9 bases between. This CDR3 has 11 amino acids. The germline CDR1 and CDR2 sequences are GTSNPN and SVGIG (reference sequence). The CDR3 nucleotides read TGTGCCTGGAGTACCAGGGCAGGCTACACCTTC. Amino acid sequence: CAWSTRAGYTF.

The gene calls are TRBV24-1 and TRBJ2-1, with 9 bases fitting TRBD2. The trim removed 1 base at V and 8 bases at J, leaving 5 bases unmatched. Germline V lookup: CDR1 KGHDR, CDR2 SFDVKD. The CDR3 length is 15 residues. CDR3 protein: CATSDFAGGLHEQFF. The CDR3 DNA is TGTGCCACCAGTGATTTCGCGGGAGGGCTACATGAGCAGTTCTTC.

This chain joins TRBV5-1 and TRBJ2-1, with 7 bases that match TRBD2. CDR1 and CDR2 from the germline V gene are SGHRS and YFSETQ. This CDR3 comprises 16 residues. V shed 1 base, J shed 1 base, and the junction held 5 bases outside the gene matches. CDR3 amino acids: CASSLFAGESYNEQFF. CDR3 DNA: TGCGCCAGCAGCTTGTTTGCGGGAGAGTCCTACAATGAGCAGTTCTTC.

The chain has TRBV29-1 and TRBJ1-4; 7 bases are shared with TRBD1. The V gene's germline CDR1 is SQVTM and CDR2 ANQGSEA. The CDR3 runs to 12 residues. Trimming at V came to 4 bases and at J to 5 bases, leaving 1 base not matched to a gene. As DNA, the CDR3 is TGCAGCGTTGCAGGGGGAAATGAAAAACTGTTTTTT. Its protein is CSVAGGNEKLFF.

The gene calls are TRBV13 and TRBJ2-1; perhaps TRBD1 as D (5 bases). Germline assignment: CDR1 PRHDT and CDR2 FYEKMQ (reference sequence). CDR3 length: 13 residues. V lost 0 bases and J 10 bases, leaving 10 bases between the germline ends. The CDR3 is CASSLGGVLEQFF. CDR3 nucleotides: TGTGCCAGCAGCTTAGGAGGGGTTTTGGAGCAGTTCTTC. Full variable domain (remainder filled in from reference TRBV13 and TRBJ2-1): AAGVIQSPRHLIKEKRETATLKCYPIPRHDTVYWYQQGPGQDPQFLISFYEKMQSDKGSIPDRFSAQQFSDYHSELNMSSLELGDSALYFCASSLGGVLEQFFGPGTRLTVL.

V gene TRBV6-6 combines with J gene TRBJ1-2; 12 bases align to TRBD1. The CDR3 length is 14 residues. The V gene end was trimmed by 2 bases and the J gene end by 8 bases; junction bases not matched to a gene: 3. The germline V gene has CDR1 MNHNY and CDR2 SVGAGI (reference sequence). DNA for the CDR3: TGTGCCAGCAGTTACAGGGACAGGGGGCGCGGCTACACCTTC. This encodes CASSYRDRGRGYTF.

The chain joins TRBV5-1 to TRBJ2-7; 7 nucleotides align to TRBD1. V dropped 4 bases and J dropped 4; count of bases not matched to a gene: 11. The CDR3 length is 15 residues. Per the germline V gene, CDR1 is SGHRS and CDR2 is YFSETQ. The CDR3 region has the DNA TGCGCCAGCAGCACGACAGGGATCGTAGCGTACGAGCAGTACTTC. It codes for CASSTTGIVAYEQYF.

The V call is TRBV2, the J call TRBJ1-5; D gene unclear. There are 17 residues in the CDR3. V shed 0 bases and J shed 1 base, with 13 bases lying between them. From germline, CDR1 is SNHLY and CDR2 FYNNEI. This CDR3 reads CASSEALRGGSNQPQHF. In DNA form, the CDR3 reads TGTGCCAGCAGTGAAGCGCTTCGGGGAGGGAGCAATCAGCCCCAGCATTTT.

The J gene is TRBJ1-1, the V gene TRBV21-1. TRBV21-1 is given as a pseudogene. This CDR3 is built from 12 residues. The CDR3 sequence is CASSKGRFEAFF. In DNA form, the CDR3 reads TGTGCCAGCAGCAAAGGGAGATTTGAAGCTTTCTTT.

V is TRBV15 and J is TRBJ1-1, with D possibly matching TRBD1 (5 bases). CDR1 is LNHNV and CDR2 is YYDKDF in the germline V gene (reference sequence). CDR3 size: 16 residues. Trimming shortened V by 1 base and J by 9 bases, and 21 bases separated the two germline ends. CDR3 in DNA: TGTGCCACCAGCAGAGGGGTGGTCGACAGCGCCTTTAAAGCTTTCTTT. Residues: CATSRGVVDSAFKAFF. Together with reference TRBV15 and TRBJ1-1, the CDR3 gives the full variable domain: DAMVIQNPRYQVTQFGKPVTLSCSQTLNHNVMYWYQQKSSQAPKLLFHYYDKDFNNEADTPDNFQSRRPNTSFCFLDIRSPGLGDTAMYLCATSRGVVDSAFKAFFGQGTRLTVV.

This chain connects TRBV18 to TRBJ2-7, with TRBD1 identical over 9 bases. The germline CDR1 and CDR2 sequences are KGHSH and LQKENI. The V and J ends lost 6 bases and 6 bases, in that order; junction bases with no gene match: 12. The CDR3 spans 15 residues. CDR3 DNA: TGTGCCAGCTCCCTTACCGGGACAGGGCCTCGCGAGCAGTACTTC. Amino acid sequence: CASSLTGTGPREQYF.

This chain connects TRBV10-3 to TRBJ2-5; D is unresolved. V lost 4 bases and J 6 bases, leaving 12 bases between the germline ends. The germline V gene has CDR1 ENHRY and CDR2 SYGVKD. The CDR3 loop spans 13 amino acids. The CDR3 loop reads CAISGAGLKTQYF. Here the CDR3 DNA reads TGTGCCATCAGTGGAGCAGGTCTAAAGACCCAGTACTTC.

This sequence joins TRBV11-2 and TRBJ1-1, with D possibly being TRBD1 (6 bases). Germline lookup yields CDR1 SGHAT and CDR2 FQNNGV. V dropped 1 base and J dropped 10 bases, with 19 bases sitting between them. The CDR3 runs to 15 residues. CDR3 sequence (DNA): TGTGCCAGCAGCTTAGGTCTCCGGGACACCCAAGGAGCTTTCTTT. Translating gives CASSLGLRDTQGAFF.